The clone carrying this T cell receptor beta chain was detected only once. This entry belongs to a study of blood T cell repertoires in COVID-19. Study overall: Acute and convalescent COVID-19 samples came from the United States, Italy and Spain.

V was cut by 8 bases and J by 0 bases, with 5 bases left in between. Germline CDR1 and CDR2: SEHNR and FQNEAQ (reference sequence). This CDR3 contains 12 residues. Generated by immunoSEQ multiplex PCR, the TCRdb table keeps only in-frame clones and is missing some. Altogether approximately 77,000 clones are present, about nine tenths being singletons, with the ten largest covering roughly 2%. The chain carries TRBV7-9 and TRBJ1-3; D call uncertain. The clonotype comes from a man aged 25-45 years with acute or convalescent COVID-19. Sequencing was performed on peripheral blood. The DNA of the CDR3 is TGTGCCAGCGGCCACTCTGGAAACACCATATATTTT. Protein product: CASGHSGNTIYF.